A selection of T cell receptor beta chains follows, all from one sample in a study of T cell responses to AZD1222 COVID-19 vaccine. Assay used: immunoSEQ multiplex PCR; TCRdb lists only in-frame clones, some missing. Here the sample spans 100,000 or so clones, over 75% being singletons. This sample comprised peripheral blood, obtained on day 0 of AZD1222 vaccination. The source is an adult in good health. Both conserved end residues are part of each CDR3. A D gene is named only where the DNA matches it firmly. A clone size is listed for some rows: how often the clone was seen (once, few, many), or a class if it is expanded.

>-|TRBJ2-7|TRBV3-1/TRBV3-2|-
TGTGCCAGCAGCCAAGTGCCTAGCAGGCCCTACGAGCAGTACTTC
CASSQVPSRPYEQYF
>-|TRBJ1-5|TRBV28|-
TGTGCCAGCAAAATCTCCAATCAGCCCCAGCATTTT
CASKISNQPQHF
>-|TRBJ1-3|TRBV6-5|-
TGTGCCAGCAAAAAAGAACCTTCTGGAAACACCATATATTTT
CASKKEPSGNTIYF
>-|TRBJ2-5|TRBV5-5|-
TGTGCCAGCAGCATGGGACCGACTACACAAGAGACCCAGTACTTC
CASSMGPTTQETQYF
>-|TRBJ1-2|TRBV5-6|-
TGTGCCAGCAGCCCGGGACTAGGCTACACCTTC
CASSPGLGYTF
>-|TRBJ1-3|TRBV10-3|-
TGTGCCATCAGTGAGTCGGGGTCCGGAAACACCATATATTTT
CAISESGSGNTIYF
>-|TRBJ1-4|TRBV19|-
TGTGCCAGTAGTATAGCTGGGGTCTATGAAAAACTGTTTTTT
CASSIAGVYEKLFF
>-|TRBJ2-7|TRBV7-9|-
TGTGCCAGCAGCTTTATCAGCTCCTACGAGCAGTACTTC
CASSFISSYEQYF
>-|TRBJ2-1|TRBV6-5|-
TGTGCCAGCACCAGGGTCCACAATGAGCAGTTCTTC
CASTRVHNEQFF
>-|TRBJ2-1|TRBV29-1|once
TGCAGCGCTCCCCTATGGGGACGCGGGAATGAGCAGTTCTTC
CSAPLWGRGNEQFF
>-|TRBJ1-3|TRBV7-9|-
TGTGCCAGCAGCCCCCCCCAGGGGACGGGAAACACCATATATTTT
CASSPPQGTGNTIYF
>-|TRBJ1-6|TRBV5-8|-
TGTGCCAGCAGCCCCAAGGACGGCTATAATTCACCCCTCCACTTT
CASSPKDGYNSPLHF
>TRBD1|TRBJ2-3|TRBV4-3|-
TGCGCCACCAGCCAAGGGGGCTCTGAAGATACGCAGTATTTT
CATSQGGSEDTQYF
>-|TRBJ2-2|TRBV10-3|-
TGTGCCATCAAGGGCAGCTCGAACACCGGGGAGCTGTTTTTT
CAIKGSSNTGELFF
>TRBD1|TRBJ1-2|TRBV4-3|-
TGCGCCAGCAGCCAAAATGGCCAGGGGGCCAACTATGGCTACACCTTC
CASSQNGQGANYGYTF
>-|TRBJ2-7|TRBV21-1|-
TGTGCCAGCAGCAAATGGGGTAGGGAGGGTTCCTACGAGCAGTACTTC
CASSKWGREGSYEQYF
>TRBD1|TRBJ1-5|TRBV28|-
TGTGCCAGCAGGACACCTGAAGGGGGCAGGCAGCCCCAGCATTTT
CASRTPEGGRQPQHF
>-|TRBJ2-1|TRBV2|-
TGTGCCAGCAGTGAGCTACCTCGGGGCGATGAGCAGTTCTTC
CASSELPRGDEQFF
>TRBD2|TRBJ2-1|TRBV28|-
TGTGCCAGCAGTCCATCGACCGGGACTAGCGGGGGCAATGAGCAGTTCTTC
CASSPSTGTSGGNEQFF
>-|TRBJ1-2|TRBV7-2|-
TGTGCCAGCAGCACGAAGAGGGACGCACGCTACACCTTC
CASSTKRDARYTF
>-|TRBJ1-2|TRBV3-1/TRBV3-2|-
TGTGCCAGCAGCCTCAGGGGTACGACCTATGGCTACACCTTC
CASSLRGTTYGYTF
>-|TRBJ2-7|TRBV9|-
TGTGCCAGCAGCGTAGAATGGGGGGTCGAGGGCAACGAGCAGTACTTC
CASSVEWGVEGNEQYF
>-|TRBJ1-3|TRBV6-5|once
TGTGCCAGCAGTAGGGGAAACACCATATATTTT
CASSRGNTIYF
>TRBD2|TRBJ2-3|TRBV27|-
TGTGCCAGCAGATCTACCGGGACTAGCGGGAGAGGGACAGATACGCAGTATTTT
CASRSTGTSGRGTDTQYF
>TRBD2|TRBJ2-5|TRBV11-3|-
TGTGCCAGCAGCCCAGTGGGGACTAGCGGGGGTATGGAGACCCAGTACTTC
CASSPVGTSGGMETQYF
>TRBD1|TRBJ1-5|TRBV19|-
TGTGCCAGTAGCCGACATCCGGGACAGGGGCGCGGGAACAATCAGCCCCAGCATTTT
CASSRHPGQGRGNNQPQHF
>-|TRBJ2-2|TRBV2|-
TGTGCCAGCAGTGAAGACGGAACCACCGGGGAGCTGTTTTTT
CASSEDGTTGELFF
>-|TRBJ2-3|TRBV7-9|-
TGTGCCAGCAGCCCCAGGATCTCAGGCTCTAGCACAGATACGCAGTATTTT
CASSPRISGSSTDTQYF
>TRBD1|TRBJ2-5|TRBV5-1|-
TGCGCCAGCAGCTTTGGACAGGGGGGAGAGACCCAGTACTTC
CASSFGQGGETQYF
>-|TRBJ1-1|TRBV7-3|once
TGTGCCAGCAGCTTAACAGGTCCAAACACTGAAGCTTTCTTT
CASSLTGPNTEAFF
>TRBD2|TRBJ2-1|TRBV6-5|few
TGTGCCAGCAAGTGGGCTAGCGGCTACAATGAGCAGTTCTTC
CASKWASGYNEQFF